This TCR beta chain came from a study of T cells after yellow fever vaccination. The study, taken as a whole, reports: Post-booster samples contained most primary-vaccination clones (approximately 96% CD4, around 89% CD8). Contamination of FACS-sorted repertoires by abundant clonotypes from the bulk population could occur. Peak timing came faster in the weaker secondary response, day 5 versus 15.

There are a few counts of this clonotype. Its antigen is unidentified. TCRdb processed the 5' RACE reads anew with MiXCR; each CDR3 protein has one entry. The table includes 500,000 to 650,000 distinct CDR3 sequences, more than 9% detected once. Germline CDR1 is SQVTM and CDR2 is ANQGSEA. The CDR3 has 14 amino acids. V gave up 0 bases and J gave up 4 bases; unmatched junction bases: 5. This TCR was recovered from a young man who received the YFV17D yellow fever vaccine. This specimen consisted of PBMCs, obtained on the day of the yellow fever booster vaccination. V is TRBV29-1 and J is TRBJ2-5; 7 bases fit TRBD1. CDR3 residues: CSVEEITGAETQYF. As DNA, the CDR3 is TGCAGCGTTGAAGAGATTACAGGGGCAGAGACCCAGTACTTC.